The 10 T cell receptor beta chains given below trace back to one sample, sequenced in a study of blood T cell dynamics during melanoma immunotherapy (dated by TCRdb to about 2020). What the study reported, not specific to this receptor: Of the sorted CD8+ subsets, TIE cells had both the highest clonality and the greatest similarity to cfDNA CDR3 sequences, which suggests active turnover converging on dominant clones.

According to the study, the label for this sample's time point signals: week 3, after first cycle of checkpoint inhibitor. Immune-effector (TIE) cells were defined as memory T cells with a CD3+ CD4- CD8+ CD45RA- CD45RO-high CD27- CCR7- phenotype. Library construction relied on the immunoSEQ multiplex PCR assay. This immuneACCESS table, as held by TCRdb, lists in-frame sequences with V and J called but not all clones. Of the missing ones, under half trace to an unresolved V gene in checked studies; the others have no known cause. Here the sample has 850 to 950 clones; around 67% occur a single time. About 30% of the sample belongs to the ten largest clones. No antigens are known for them. Sequencing used CD8+ T cells from blood, obtained from a patient treated with checkpoint blockade. This specimen's cell subset or site label, per the study, means: immune-effector CD8+ memory T cells, CD45RO-high CCR7- CD27-. The source is a human donor with melanoma.

The chain combines TRBV28 with TRBJ1-3; no clear D. CDR1 is MDHEN and CDR2 is SYDVKM in the germline V gene. The CDR3 spans 15 residues. The ends were cut back, 5 bases at V and 0 bases at J, with 11 bases in the middle. In DNA form, the CDR3 reads TGTGCCAGCAGTCTCAGTTCAGCCTCTGGAAACACCATATATTTT. The encoded protein is CASSLSSASGNTIYF. The full variable domain, completed using reference TRBV28 and TRBJ1-3, is DVKVTQSSRYLVKRTGEKVFLECVQDMDHENMFWYRQDPGLGLRLIYFSYDVKMKEKGDIPEGYSVSREKKERFSLILESASTNQTSMYLCASSLSSASGNTIYFGEGSWLTVV.

This clone turned up a few times. The chain links TRBV9 to TRBJ2-3, with 8 bases identical to TRBD2. In germline, CDR1 is SGDLS, CDR2 YYNGEE. The CDR3 covers 15 residues. V lost 5 bases to trimming and J lost 4 bases; unmatched junction nucleotides: 9. The CDR3 DNA sequence: TGTGCCAGCAGTGAAAGCGGGAGAGGGGCAGATACGCAGTATTTT. This gives the protein CASSESGRGADTQYF. The variable domain in full, completed from reference TRBV9 and TRBJ2-3, reads DSGVTQTPKHLITATGQRVTLRCSPRSGDLSVYWYQQSLDQGLQFLIQYYNGEERAKGNILERFSAQQFPDLHSELNLSSLELGDSALYFCASSESGRGADTQYFGPGTRLTVL.

There are a few counts of this clone. This chain connects TRBV9 to TRBJ1-5; D not resolved. CDR1 is SGDLS, CDR2 YYNGEE, per germline. The CDR3 has 15 amino acids. V was clipped by 4 bases and J by 6 bases, with 17 bases between them. The CDR3 sequence: CASSTDGRDFQPQHF. CDR3 DNA: TGTGCCAGCAGCACTGACGGGAGGGATTTTCAGCCCCAGCATTTT.

This clone was observed a single time. V is TRBV4-3 and J is TRBJ2-7; D gene uncertain. V lost 2 bases and J lost 6, with 11 bases in between. Germline-derived CDR1 and CDR2 are LGHNA and YSLEER. CDR3 length: 13 residues. CDR3 protein: CASSQSKSSEQYF. As DNA, the CDR3 is TGCGCCAGCAGCCAATCGAAGTCTTCCGAGCAGTACTTC.

V is TRBV4-1 and J is TRBJ1-3; a weak D match, TRBD1 (6 bases). The CDR3 covers 14 residues. Per the germline V gene, CDR1 is MGHRA and CDR2 is YSYEKL. The V and J ends lost 1 base and 4 bases respectively, with 8 bases between them. The CDR3 DNA is TGCGCCAGCAGCCAAGCGGGGGCAGGAAACACCATATATTTT. Translation: CASSQAGAGNTIYF.

V usage is TRBV4-1 and J usage is TRBJ2-1; either TRBD1 or TRBD2 may fit D (5 bases each). The CDR3 loop spans 13 amino acids. Deletions cut 4 bases from V and 7 bases from J, with 11 bases between. The V gene's germline CDR1 is MGHRA and CDR2 YSYEKL. CDR3 DNA: TGCGCCAGCAGCCCCCCGGGGCGGAATGAGCAGTTCTTC. As protein: CASSPPGRNEQFF.

The rearrangement links TRBV9 to TRBJ2-1, with 9 bases that match TRBD1. The CDR3 spans 16 residues. CDR1 is SGDLS, CDR2 YYNGEE, per germline. After removal of 4 bases from V and 3 bases from J, the junction contained 8 bases not matched to a gene. The CDR3 region is CASSLIDRGNYNEQFF. The CDR3, as DNA: TGTGCCAGCAGCCTTATTGACAGGGGGAACTACAATGAGCAGTTCTTC.

The rearrangement uses TRBV6-5 and TRBJ1-4, with 7 bases matching TRBD1. The germline V gene encodes CDR1 MNHEY and CDR2 SVGAGI. The CDR3 has 14 amino acids. V shed 6 bases, J shed 6 bases, and the junction held 7 bases outside the gene matches. CDR3 protein: CASSTGTVHEKLFF. CDR3 in DNA: TGTGCCAGCAGCACCGGGACAGTCCATGAAAAACTGTTTTTT.

CDR3 amino acids: CASSVATDTQYF. In DNA, the CDR3 is TGTGCCAGCAGCGTAGCCACAGATACGCAGTATTTT. The chain links TRBV5-6 to TRBJ2-3; D call uncertain. The CDR3 is made up of 12 amino acids. The germline V gene has CDR1 SGHDT and CDR2 YYEEEE. V was clipped by 4 bases and J by 2 bases, with 5 bases between them.

In DNA form, the CDR3 reads TGTGCTAGTGGTACGGGACTAGCGGAAGACGAGCAGTACTTC. It yields the protein CASGTGLAEDEQYF. V usage is TRBV12-5 and J usage is TRBJ2-7, with 11 nucleotides matching TRBD2. Germline loops: CDR1 LGHNT, CDR2 FRNRAP. The V segment lost 5 bases and the J segment 5 bases; nucleotides outside the gene matches: 5. The CDR3 runs to 14 residues.